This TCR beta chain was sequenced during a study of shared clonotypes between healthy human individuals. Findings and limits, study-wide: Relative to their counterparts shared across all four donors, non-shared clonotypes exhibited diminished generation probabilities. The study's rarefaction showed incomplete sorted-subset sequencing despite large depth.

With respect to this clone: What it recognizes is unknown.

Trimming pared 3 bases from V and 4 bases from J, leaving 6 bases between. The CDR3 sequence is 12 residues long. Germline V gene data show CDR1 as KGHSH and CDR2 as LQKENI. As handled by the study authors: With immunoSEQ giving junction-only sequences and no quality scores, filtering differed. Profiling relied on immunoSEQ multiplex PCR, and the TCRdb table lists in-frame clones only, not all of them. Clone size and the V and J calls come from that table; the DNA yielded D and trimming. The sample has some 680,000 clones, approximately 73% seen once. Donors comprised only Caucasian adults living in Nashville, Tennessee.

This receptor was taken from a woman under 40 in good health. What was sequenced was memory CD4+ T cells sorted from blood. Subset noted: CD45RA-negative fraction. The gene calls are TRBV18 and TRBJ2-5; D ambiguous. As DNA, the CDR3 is TGTGCCAGCTCACCGGCGGCAGAGACCCAGTACTTC. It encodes CASSPAAETQYF. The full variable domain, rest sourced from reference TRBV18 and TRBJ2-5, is NAGVMQNPRHLVRRRGQEARLRCSPMKGHSHVYWYRQLPEEGLKFMVYLQKENIIDESGMPKERFSAEFPKEGPSILRIQQVVRGDSAAYFCASSPAAETQYFGPGTRLLVL.